This T cell receptor (beta chain) was sequenced during a study of cytomegalovirus exposure and HLA in healthy donors. Each donor was healthy, and each was a bone marrow donor. The donors, nominally healthy at sampling, likely had unrecorded immune exposures. The study's findings and limits: Available immune exposure information covered CMV serostatus only.

Trimming removed 5 bases from V and 6 bases from J; junction bases left unmatched: 12. CDR1 MNHEY and CDR2 SMNVEV come from the germline V gene (reference sequence). This CDR3 is built from 17 residues. This clone was picked up a small number of times. Its antigen is currently unknown. A multiplex PCR was run with 60 Vbeta primers and 13 Jbeta primers. Repertoires were generated with immunoSEQ multiplex PCR, while TCRdb's copy carries only in-frame clones and drops some. The data hold over 100,000 clones, with around three quarters observed a single time. The V call is TRBV27, the J call TRBJ2-1, with 11 bases matching TRBD2. Source material: PBMCs. This clonotype was obtained from a human donor in good health. CDR3 bases: TGTGCCAGCAGTCGCACACCGGGACTAGCGGTGCTCAATGAGCAGTTCTTC. This gives the protein CASSRTPGLAVLNEQFF.